The T cell receptor beta chain under discussion was sequenced for a study of control samples from healthy donors and cancer patients. Profiling relied on immunoSEQ multiplex PCR, and the TCRdb table lists in-frame clones only, not all of them. The sample gives approximately 74,000 clones, about 94% of which show up once; under 3.5% is in the top ten. Germline V gene data show CDR1 as SGHTA and CDR2 as FQGNSA. The CDR3 is made up of 14 amino acids. Trimming removed 0 bases at V and 4 bases at J, with 9 bases between. The sequencing sample was made of blood. The TCR comes from a woman in her twenties or thirties in good health. The chain is built from TRBV7-2 and TRBJ2-5; D possibly matches TRBD1 or TRBD2 (5 bases each). This CDR3 reads CASSLAGPLETQYF. As DNA, the CDR3 is TGTGCCAGCAGCTTAGCGGGACCACTAGAGACCCAGTACTTC. Combining the CDR3 with reference TRBV7-2 and TRBJ2-5 gives the whole variable domain GAGVSQSPSNKVTEKGKDVELRCDPISGHTALYWYRQSLGQGLEFLIYFQGNSAPDKSGLPSDRFSAERTGGSVSTLTIQRTQQEDSAVYLCASSLAGPLETQYFGPGTRLLVL.